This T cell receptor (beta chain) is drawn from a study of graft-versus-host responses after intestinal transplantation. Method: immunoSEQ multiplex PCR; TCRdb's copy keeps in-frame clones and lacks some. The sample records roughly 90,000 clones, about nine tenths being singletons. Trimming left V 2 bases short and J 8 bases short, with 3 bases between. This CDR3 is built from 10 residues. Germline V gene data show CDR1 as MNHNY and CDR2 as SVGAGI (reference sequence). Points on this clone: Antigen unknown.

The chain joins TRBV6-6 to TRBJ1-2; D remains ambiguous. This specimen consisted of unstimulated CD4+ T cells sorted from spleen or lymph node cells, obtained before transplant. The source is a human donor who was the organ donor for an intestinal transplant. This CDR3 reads CASSYQGYTF. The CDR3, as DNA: TGTGCCAGCAGTTACCAGGGCTACACCTTC.